These 28 T cell receptor beta chains share one sample of origin, sequenced in a study of blood T cell repertoires in COVID-19. The table came from immunoSEQ multiplex PCR; TCRdb's copy has only in-frame clones and leaves some out. This table holds 250,000 or so clones, approximately 85% found once. Material for sequencing was PBMCs or T cells enriched from blood (not recorded which). The receptors derive from a woman aged 45 to 65 who had recovered from COVID-19.

This clone was detected only once. This sequence joins TRBV7-2 and TRBJ2-7; possibly TRBD1 for D (7 bases). This CDR3 comprises 17 residues. Between the trimmed V and J ends, which lost 0 bases and 2 bases, there was a span of 17 bases. CDR1 SGHTA and CDR2 FQGNSA come from the germline V gene. In DNA, the CDR3 is TGTGCCAGCAGCTTAGCCCCAGGGGGGCTGGTGACCTACGAGCAGTACTTC. Translated: CASSLAPGGLVTYEQYF.

This chain joins TRBV5-4 and TRBJ2-7, with 7 bases aligning to TRBD2. The CDR3 totals 15 residues. CDR1 SGHNT and CDR2 YYREEE come from the germline V gene (reference sequence). V was clipped by 0 bases and J by 3 bases; unmatched bases: 6. CDR3 residues: CASSLVASGGYEQYF. CDR3 coding DNA: TGTGCCAGCAGCTTGGTGGCTAGCGGAGGCTACGAGCAGTACTTC.

The rearrangement uses TRBV20-1 and TRBJ2-1; perhaps TRBD2 as D (5 bases). The ends were cut back, 5 bases at V and 8 bases at J, with 10 bases in the middle. The CDR3 is 11 residues long. Germline V CDR1 and CDR2: DFQATT, SNEGSKA (reference sequence). This CDR3 reads CSAQEDYEQFF. The CDR3 nucleotides read TGCAGTGCTCAGGAGGACTATGAGCAGTTCTTC.

The V call is TRBV12-3 or TRBV12-4, the J call TRBJ1-2; D unclear. The CDR3 totals 12 residues. The V and J ends lost 4 bases and 2 bases respectively, with 5 bases between them. The CDR3 coding sequence is TGTGCCAGCAGTTCCGGGAACTATGGCTACACCTTC. It codes for CASSSGNYGYTF.

The rearrangement uses TRBV19 and TRBJ1-2; the match to TRBD1 covers 7 bases. The J segment lost 4 bases and the V segment lost 7 bases, leaving 3 bases of the junction unmatched. This CDR3 is 12 amino acids long. Germline assignment: CDR1 LNHDA and CDR2 SQIVND (reference sequence). The CDR3 protein is CASTDRTYGYTF. The CDR3 DNA is TGTGCCAGTACGGACAGGACCTATGGCTACACCTTC. Combining the CDR3 with reference TRBV19 and TRBJ1-2 gives the whole variable domain DGGITQSPKYLFRKEGQNVTLSCEQNLNHDAMYWYRQDPGQGLRLIYYSQIVNDFQKGDIAEGYSVSREKKESFPLTVTSAQKNPTAFYLCASTDRTYGYTFGSGTRLTVV.

On this clone: One end of the junction varies from germline; a read error may be responsible. V usage is TRBV5-4 and J usage is TRBJ1-1; 7 bases align to TRBD1. Germline CDR1 SGHNT, CDR2 YYREEE (reference sequence). The CDR3 loop spans 13 amino acids. The CDR3 DNA follows: TGTGCCAGCAGCTTGCCGGGACAGAGTGCCCACCCATTT. This gives the protein CASSLPGQSAHPF.

The count of this clone is one. This chain connects TRBV7-3 to TRBJ2-7; D is uncertain. The length of the CDR3 is 13 residues. The V end was cut by 0 bases, the J end by 6 bases, with 9 bases between. Germline assignment: CDR1 SGHTA and CDR2 FQGTGA. CDR3 amino acids: CASSLTSGREQYF. CDR3 coding DNA: TGTGCCAGCAGCTTAACGTCAGGTCGCGAGCAGTACTTC.

The chain employs TRBV28 and TRBJ2-7; 10 bases are a match to TRBD2. The CDR3 is 16 residues long. CDR1 and CDR2 from the germline V gene are MDHEN and SYDVKM. V lost 5 bases and J lost 0; bases outside the gene matches: 7. The CDR3 DNA is TGTGCCAGCAGTCCACCCAGCGGGAGGGTCTCCTACGAGCAGTACTTC. Its translation is CASSPPSGRVSYEQYF.

The V and J genes are TRBV5-1 and TRBJ1-1; tentatively, D is TRBD1 (5 bases). Looked up from germline, CDR1 is SGHRS and CDR2 is YFSETQ. Trimming took off 2 bases at V and 3 bases at J, with 11 bases between the two ends. The CDR3 spans 14 residues. CDR3 in amino acids: CASSFQGGDTEAFF. In DNA form, the CDR3 reads TGCGCCAGCAGCTTCCAGGGTGGGGACACTGAAGCTTTCTTT.

CDR3 DNA: TGTGCCAGCTCTCGGGACCAAGAGACCCAGTACTTC. The encoded protein is CASSRDQETQYF. V usage is TRBV18 and J usage is TRBJ2-5; no firm D call. The CDR3 contains 12 residues. Germline V CDR1 and CDR2: KGHSH, LQKENI. V gave up 6 bases and J gave up 0 bases, with 5 bases separating them.

The chain couples TRBV5-1 to TRBJ1-2, with D possibly TRBD1 on 6 matching bases. CDR1 and CDR2 from the germline V gene are SGHRS and YFSETQ. The CDR3 is made up of 12 amino acids. With 4 bases removed from V and 8 bases from J, the gap between germline ends came to 12 bases. The CDR3 DNA follows: TGCGCCAGCAGCCATTTAACAGGGGGCTACACCTTC. This gives the protein CASSHLTGGYTF.

J is TRBJ1-1 and V is TRBV27; tentative D call: TRBD1 (5 bases). Germline V gene data show CDR1 as MNHEY and CDR2 as SMNVEV (reference sequence). V gave up 5 bases and J gave up 5 bases, with 15 bases separating them. The CDR3 covers 14 residues. In DNA form, the CDR3 reads TGTGCCAGCAGTACCAATCAGGGAACTACTGAAGCTTTCTTT. This encodes CASSTNQGTTEAFF.

This chain connects TRBV7-2 to TRBJ1-5; weak D call: TRBD1 (5 bases). Trimming took 3 bases from V and 7 from J, leaving 16 bases between them. CDR3 length: 15 amino acids. The germline V gene has CDR1 SGHTA and CDR2 FQGNSA. The CDR3 reads CASSFRDGGDQPQHF. The CDR3 coding sequence is TGTGCCAGCAGCTTTCGGGACGGAGGGGACCAGCCCCAGCATTTT.

This clone came up a few times. V and J are TRBV9 and TRBJ1-1, with D possibly being TRBD1 (6 bases). In germline, CDR1 is SGDLS, CDR2 YYNGEE. Trimming removed 3 bases at V and 3 bases at J, with 15 bases between. This CDR3 is 15 amino acids long. The CDR3 nucleotides read TGTGCCAGCAGCGGTGGAGTACAGGGTGACACTGAAGCTTTCTTT. Translating it yields CASSGGVQGDTEAFF.

This sequence joins TRBV4-1 and TRBJ2-2; tentative D call: TRBD2 (5 bases). Germline-derived CDR1 and CDR2 are MGHRA and YSYEKL. This CDR3 is built from 14 residues. Trimming took off 0 bases at V and 4 bases at J, with 6 bases between the two ends. The CDR3 nucleotides read TGCGCCAGCAGCCAAGAGGAGGCCACCGGGGAGCTGTTTTTT. Protein sequence: CASSQEEATGELFF.

This sequence joins TRBV11-2 and TRBJ1-1; D call uncertain. Per germline, CDR1 SGHAT and CDR2 FQNNGV. Trimming took 0 bases from V and 5 from J, leaving 10 bases between them. There are 14 residues in the CDR3. CDR3 in amino acids: CASSLDPPRTEAFF. The DNA of the CDR3 is TGTGCCAGCAGCTTAGATCCGCCGAGGACTGAAGCTTTCTTT.

With regard to this clone: The identical CDR3 is also encoded by other nucleotide sequences in the sample. This sequence joins TRBV5-1 and TRBJ2-7, with TRBD1 as a possible D gene (6 bases). This CDR3 is 13 amino acids long. Trimming removed 3 bases from V and 2 bases from J, with 9 bases in between. CDR1 and CDR2 from the germline V gene are SGHRS and YFSETQ. The CDR3 DNA is TGCGCCAGCAGCTCCGGACAGACCTACGAGCAGTACTTC. This codes for CASSSGQTYEQYF.

This clone showed up just once. This chain joins TRBV10-3 and TRBJ1-2; D gene ambiguous. The V and J ends lost 6 bases and 0 bases respectively, with 17 bases between them. There are 16 residues in the CDR3. CDR1 is ENHRY, CDR2 SYGVKD, per germline. The CDR3, as DNA: TGTGCCATCAGGGCACAAGATCTTACAGCTAACTATGGCTACACCTTC. It is translated as CAIRAQDLTANYGYTF.

V and J are TRBV15 and TRBJ1-5; 9 positions agree with TRBD1. V shed 0 bases, J shed 5 bases, and the junction held 5 bases outside the gene matches. Germline CDR1 reads LNHNV; CDR2 reads YYDKDF (reference sequence). CDR3 length: 16 residues. In nucleotides, the CDR3 is TGTGCCACCAGCAGAGAGGACAGGGGTAGGGATCAGCCCCAGCATTTT. Protein: CATSREDRGRDQPQHF. The whole variable domain, remainder taken from reference TRBV15 and TRBJ1-5, is DAMVIQNPRYQVTQFGKPVTLSCSQTLNHNVMYWYQQKSSQAPKLLFHYYDKDFNNEADTPDNFQSRRPNTSFCFLDIRSPGLGDTAMYLCATSREDRGRDQPQHFGDGTRLSIL.

The chain recombines TRBV19 with TRBJ1-5; TRBD1 aligns across 8 bases. Per germline, CDR1 LNHDA and CDR2 SQIVND (reference sequence). V shed 6 bases and J 7 bases; nucleotides not matched to a gene: 11. CDR3 length: 15 amino acids. In DNA, the CDR3 is TGTGCCAGTAGCTATGCTCCAGGGGGCCGCCAGCCCCAGCATTTT. Translating it yields CASSYAPGGRQPQHF.

The CDR3 loop is CASSLMAGLFRELFF. CDR3 sequence (DNA): TGTGCCAGCAGTTTAATGGCAGGGCTATTCCGGGAGCTGTTTTTT. This chain uses TRBV28 with TRBJ2-2; tentative D call: TRBD1 (5 bases). V shed 2 bases and J shed 9 bases, with 16 bases lying between them. Germline values: CDR1 MDHEN, CDR2 SYDVKM. The CDR3 is 15 amino acids.

About this clone itself: Other nucleotide sequences from this sample produce the same CDR3. The chain links TRBV6-5 to TRBJ2-7; 12 positions agree with TRBD2. CDR3 length: 14 residues. CDR1 is MNHEY, CDR2 SVGAGI, per germline. The J segment lost 3 bases and the V segment lost 5 bases, leaving 2 bases of the junction unmatched. The CDR3 region is CASSRLAGDYEQYF. Here the CDR3 DNA reads TGTGCCAGCAGTAGACTAGCGGGAGACTACGAGCAGTACTTC.

The CDR3 coding sequence is TGTGCCAGCAGCTTAGGTCTAGCGGAAAACACAGATACGCAGTATTTT. Translating gives CASSLGLAENTDTQYF. This chain connects TRBV7-9 to TRBJ2-3; TRBD2 matches at 7 bases. Germline values: CDR1 SEHNR, CDR2 FQNEAQ (reference sequence). The CDR3 has 16 amino acids. The J segment lost 2 bases and the V segment lost 1 base, leaving 6 bases of the junction unmatched.

The CDR3 nucleotides are TGTGCCATCAGCGCACAGGAGCTTTATGGCTACACCTTC. Its protein is CAISAQELYGYTF. This sequence joins TRBV10-3 and TRBJ1-2, with a tentative D call TRBD1 (5 bases). The CDR3 extends over 13 amino acids. The germline gives CDR1 ENHRY, CDR2 SYGVKD. The V end lost 6 bases, the J end lost 5 bases, and 13 bases lay between the germline ends.

The chain carries TRBV28 and TRBJ2-7; 7 positions agree with TRBD2. The V gene end was trimmed by 5 bases and the J gene end by 2 bases; junction bases not matched to a gene: 27. CDR3 size: 21 residues. In germline, CDR1 is MDHEN, CDR2 SYDVKM. CDR3 region: CASSPRTGMWRRREPTYEQYF. The CDR3 DNA reads as TGTGCCAGCAGTCCTCGGACTGGAATGTGGCGTCGGCGGGAGCCCACCTACGAGCAGTACTTC.

The rearrangement links TRBV4-1 to TRBJ1-2, with D possibly matching TRBD1 (6 bases). Trimming pared 1 base from V and 3 bases from J, leaving 18 bases between. Per germline, CDR1 MGHRA and CDR2 YSYEKL. The CDR3 is made up of 17 amino acids. In DNA form, the CDR3 reads TGCGCCAGCAGCCAAGCCCCGAGGGACATAACGGACTATGGCTACACCTTC. This sequence encodes CASSQAPRDITDYGYTF.

The rearrangement uses TRBV5-8 and TRBJ1-6; 7 nucleotides line up with TRBD1. Germline V gives CDR1 SGHTS, CDR2 YDEGEE. Trimming removed 7 bases from V and 10 bases from J; junction bases left unmatched: 11. The CDR3 loop spans 14 amino acids. CDR3 residues: CASVRTGGDSPLHF. CDR3 nucleotides: TGTGCCAGCGTAAGGACAGGAGGGGACTCACCCCTCCACTTT.

The chain uses TRBV10-3 and TRBJ2-1; tentative D call: TRBD2 (8 bases). This CDR3 has 14 amino acids. Trimming left V 10 bases short and J 10 bases short, with 23 bases between. Germline CDR1 is ENHRY and CDR2 is SYGVKD. In DNA, the CDR3 is TGTGCCACCCGGGAGGGTACAGGGGCGTGGGAGCAGTTCTTC. This codes for CATREGTGAWEQFF.